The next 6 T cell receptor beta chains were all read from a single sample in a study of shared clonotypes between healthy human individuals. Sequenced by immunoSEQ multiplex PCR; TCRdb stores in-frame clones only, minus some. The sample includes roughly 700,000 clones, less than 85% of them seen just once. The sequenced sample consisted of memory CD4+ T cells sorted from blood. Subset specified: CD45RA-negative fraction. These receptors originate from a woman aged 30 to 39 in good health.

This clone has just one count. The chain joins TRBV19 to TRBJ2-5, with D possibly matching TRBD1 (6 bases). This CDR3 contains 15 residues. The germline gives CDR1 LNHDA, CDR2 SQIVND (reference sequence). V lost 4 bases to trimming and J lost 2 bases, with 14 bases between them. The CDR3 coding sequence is TGTGCCAGTAGTACCTCCGGGACACCTCAAGAGACCCAGTACTTC. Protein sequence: CASSTSGTPQETQYF.

DNA of the CDR3: TGTGCCTGGGGACCCGGATGGGAAGCTTTCTTT. Translated: CAWGPGWEAFF. The rearrangement joins TRBV30 to TRBJ1-1; D call uncertain. Trimming shortened V by 5 bases and J by 8 bases, and 12 bases separated the two germline ends. The CDR3 runs to 11 residues. Germline CDR1 is GTSNPN and CDR2 is SVGIG (reference sequence). The full variable domain, completed using reference TRBV30 and TRBJ1-1, is SQTIHQWPATLVQPVGSPLSLECTVEGTSNPNLYWYRQAAGRGLQLLFYSVGIGQISSEVPQNLSASRPQDRQFILSSKKLLLSDSGFYLCAWGPGWEAFFGQGTRLTVV.

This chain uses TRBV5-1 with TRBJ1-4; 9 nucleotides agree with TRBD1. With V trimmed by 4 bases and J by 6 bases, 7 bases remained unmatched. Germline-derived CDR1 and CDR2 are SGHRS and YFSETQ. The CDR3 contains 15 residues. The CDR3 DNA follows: TGCGCCAGCAGCATAACCGGGACAGGGTATGAAAAACTGTTTTTT. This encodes CASSITGTGYEKLFF.

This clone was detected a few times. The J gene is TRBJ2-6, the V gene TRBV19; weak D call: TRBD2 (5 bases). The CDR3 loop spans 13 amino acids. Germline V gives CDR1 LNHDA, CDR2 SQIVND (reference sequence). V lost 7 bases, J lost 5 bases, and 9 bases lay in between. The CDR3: CASTPSWANVLTF. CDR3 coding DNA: TGTGCCAGTACCCCTAGCTGGGCCAACGTCCTGACTTTC.

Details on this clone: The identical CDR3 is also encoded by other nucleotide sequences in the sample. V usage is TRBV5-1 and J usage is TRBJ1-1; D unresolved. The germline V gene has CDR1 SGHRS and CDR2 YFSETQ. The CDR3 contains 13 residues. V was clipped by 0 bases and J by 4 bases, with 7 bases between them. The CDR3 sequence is CASSLGGPTEAFF. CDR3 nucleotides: TGCGCCAGCAGCTTGGGTGGGCCCACTGAAGCTTTCTTT. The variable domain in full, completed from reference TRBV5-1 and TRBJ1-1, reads KAGVTQTPRYLIKTRGQQVTLSCSPISGHRSVSWYQQTPGQGLQFLFEYFSETQRNKGNFPGRFSGRQFSNSRSEMNVSTLELGDSALYLCASSLGGPTEAFFGQGTRLTVV.

The CDR3 region is CASSTDRGRLETQYF. CDR3 in DNA: TGTGCCAGCAGCACCGACAGGGGACGGTTAGAGACCCAGTACTTC. This sequence joins TRBV7-8 and TRBJ2-5, with 8 bases that match TRBD1. V was pared by 5 bases and J by 4 bases, with 9 bases of the junction left unmatched. The germline gives CDR1 SGHVS, CDR2 FQNEAQ. CDR3 length: 15 residues. Full variable domain (rest looked up from reference TRBV7-8 and TRBJ2-5): GAGVSQSPRYKVAKRGQDVALRCDPISGHVSLFWYQQALGQGPEFLTYFQNEAQLDKSGLPSDRFFAERPEGSVSTLKIQRTQQEDSAVYLCASSTDRGRLETQYFGPGTRLLVL.